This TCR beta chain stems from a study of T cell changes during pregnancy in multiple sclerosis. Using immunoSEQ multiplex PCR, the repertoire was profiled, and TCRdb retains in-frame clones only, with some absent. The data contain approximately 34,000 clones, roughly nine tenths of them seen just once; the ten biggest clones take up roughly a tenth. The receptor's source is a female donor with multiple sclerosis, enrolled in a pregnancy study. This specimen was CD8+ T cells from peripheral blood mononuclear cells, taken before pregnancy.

CDR3 loop: CASSTLLTGSNSPLHF. In nucleotides, the CDR3 is TGTGCCAGTAGTACCCTCCTGACAGGGTCCAATTCACCCCTCCACTTT. This chain joins TRBV19 and TRBJ1-6; 7 nucleotides line up with TRBD1. CDR1 and CDR2 from the germline V gene are LNHDA and SQIVND (reference sequence). The V and J ends lost 4 bases and 7 bases, in that order; junction bases with no gene match: 10. The CDR3 has 16 amino acids. The variable domain in full, completed from reference TRBV19 and TRBJ1-6, reads DGGITQSPKYLFRKEGQNVTLSCEQNLNHDAMYWYRQDPGQGLRLIYYSQIVNDFQKGDIAEGYSVSREKKESFPLTVTSAQKNPTAFYLCASSTLLTGSNSPLHFGNGTRLTVT.